Below, 28 T cell receptor beta chains from the same sample are listed, as sequenced in a study of T cell repertoires in cytomegalovirus infection. These receptors' antigens are unknown. TCRdb reprocessed the reads with MiXCR, giving one entry per CDR3 protein. The sample holds around 770,000 distinct CDR3 sequences, almost 30% seen once. Sequencing was performed on cultured CD8+ T cells from PBMCs, taken from culture after CMV antigen stimulation. The receptors shown here come from a human donor in good health (CMV status not recorded). Some clones in this sample may be carry-over from other donors' samples.

The V call is TRBV5-1, the J call TRBJ1-4; D not certain. V shed 2 bases and J shed 12 bases, with 17 bases lying between them. The CDR3 is made up of 14 amino acids. CDR1 SGHRS and CDR2 YFSETQ come from the germline V gene. CDR3 DNA sequence: TGCGCCAGCAGCTTAATCCCCCACGACTCGCAACTGTTTTTT. Its translation: CASSLIPHDSQLFF.

The gene calls are TRBV12-3 or TRBV12-4 and TRBJ1-3, with D uncertain. Trimming removed 4 bases at V and 0 bases at J, with 13 bases between. The CDR3 consists of 16 residues. The CDR3 spells CASSSLMWGSGNTIYF. CDR3 DNA: TGTGCCAGCAGTTCCCTCATGTGGGGCTCTGGAAACACCATATATTTT.

Concerning this clonotype itself: This may come from a read error, since a much larger clone is one base off. The rearrangement uses TRBV7-6 and TRBJ2-2; possibly TRBD2 for D (6 bases). Trimming shortened V by 8 bases and J by 6 bases, and 16 bases separated the two germline ends. The CDR3 is 14 residues long. Germline CDR1 is SGHVS and CDR2 is FNYEAQ. The CDR3: CASCPTGASGELFF. The CDR3 DNA reads TGTGCCAGCTGCCCGACGGGAGCCTCCGGGGAGCTGTTTTTT.

This chain connects TRBV19 to TRBJ2-1, with a possible D match to TRBD1 (7 bases). Germline CDR1 is LNHDA and CDR2 is SQIVND (reference sequence). The CDR3 consists of 13 residues. Trimming removed 3 bases from V and 6 bases from J, with 9 bases in between. In DNA form, the CDR3 reads TGTGCCAGTAGTATTCAGGGGGGCAATGAGCAGTTCTTC. This encodes CASSIQGGNEQFF.

The rearrangement joins TRBV25-1 to TRBJ2-7; 12 bases are a match to TRBD1. The CDR3 covers 14 residues. The junction had 8 bases not matched to a gene; V was cut back by 7 bases and J by 7 bases. In germline, CDR1 is MGHDK, CDR2 SYGVNS. The CDR3 loop is CASISGTGGHEQYF. The CDR3 nucleotides read TGTGCCAGCATATCCGGGACAGGGGGCCATGAGCAGTACTTC.

The V and J genes are TRBV2 and TRBJ1-1; a weak D match, TRBD1 (5 bases). V gave up 8 bases and J gave up 0 bases, with 7 bases separating them. Germline V gene lookup returns CDR1 SNHLY and CDR2 FYNNEI. The CDR3 loop spans 12 amino acids. The DNA of the CDR3 is TGTGCCAGCTTAGGGGTGAACACTGAAGCTTTCTTT. This codes for CASLGVNTEAFF.

This clonotype was picked up a small number of times. V and J are TRBV12-3 or TRBV12-4 and TRBJ2-3, with D tentatively TRBD1 or TRBD2 (6 bases each). This CDR3 has 15 amino acids. V dropped 4 bases and J dropped 2 bases, with 13 bases sitting between them. The CDR3 nucleotides read TGTGCCAGCAGTTCCCCGGGGGCCCTCACAGATACGCAGTATTTT. This encodes CASSSPGALTDTQYF.

This sequence joins TRBV9 and TRBJ1-1; tentative D call: TRBD1 (5 bases). V was clipped by 4 bases and J by 4 bases, with 14 bases between them. This CDR3 is built from 14 residues. Germline V gene lookup returns CDR1 SGDLS and CDR2 YYNGEE. The CDR3 DNA reads TGTGCCAGCAGCACCGGGACCCTCAGCACTGAAGCTTTCTTT. Its protein product is CASSTGTLSTEAFF.

The CDR3 bases are TGTGCCGGCCCCCGTACCCGGACAGGTCAACACAACACAGATACGCAGTATTTT. It translates to CAGPRTRTGQHNTDTQYF. The chain employs TRBV12-3 or TRBV12-4 and TRBJ2-3, with TRBD1 matching 7 bases. The V and J ends lost 11 bases and 2 bases, in that order; junction bases with no gene match: 22. The CDR3 extends over 18 amino acids.

This sequence joins TRBV7-9 and TRBJ2-5; 11 bases agree with TRBD2. Germline V CDR1 and CDR2: SEHNR, FQNEAQ (reference sequence). The CDR3 is 19 amino acids. The J segment lost 2 bases and the V segment lost 5 bases, leaving 16 bases of the junction unmatched. Here the CDR3 reads CASSGVSQNPSGGQETQYF. The CDR3, as DNA: TGTGCCAGCAGCGGAGTGAGTCAGAACCCTAGCGGGGGGCAAGAGACCCAGTACTTC.

This clonotype was observed a handful of times. The gene calls are TRBV29-1 and TRBJ1-2; TRBD1 matches 12 bases. Germline V CDR1 and CDR2: SQVTM, ANQGSEA. The CDR3 spans 15 residues. With 3 bases clipped from V and 8 bases from J, the junction kept 10 bases outside the gene matches. The CDR3 is CSVDVEGDRGQGYTF. The CDR3 nucleotides read TGCAGCGTTGATGTAGAGGGGGACAGGGGGCAAGGCTACACCTTC.

The genes are TRBV6-4 and TRBJ1-5; tentative D call: TRBD1 (5 bases). CDR3 length: 14 residues. Germline V gene sequence: CDR1 MRHNA, CDR2 SNTAGT. V was shortened by 5 bases and J by 6 bases, with 14 bases between the two germline ends. CDR3 amino acids: CASSPGPRLQPQHF. Here the CDR3 DNA reads TGTGCCAGCAGTCCAGGGCCTCGTCTTCAGCCCCAGCATTTT.

This clonotype was observed once. V usage is TRBV28 and J usage is TRBJ1-3, with D perhaps TRBD1 (6 bases). The ends were cut back, 7 bases at V and 0 bases at J, with 13 bases in the middle. Germline loops: CDR1 MDHEN, CDR2 SYDVKM. This CDR3 has 15 amino acids. The CDR3 here is CASTADRSSGNTIYF. The DNA for the CDR3 is TGTGCCAGCACCGCGGACAGAAGCTCTGGAAACACCATATATTTT. The variable domain in full, with the rest retrieved from reference TRBV28 and TRBJ1-3, is DVKVTQSSRYLVKRTGEKVFLECVQDMDHENMFWYRQDPGLGLRLIYFSYDVKMKEKGDIPEGYSVSREKKERFSLILESASTNQTSMYLCASTADRSSGNTIYFGEGSWLTVV.

This clonotype was counted once. V is TRBV6-5 and J is TRBJ2-3, with D tentatively TRBD2 (6 bases). The CDR3 is made up of 16 amino acids. V was pared by 6 bases and J by 2 bases, with 18 bases between. Germline V lookup: CDR1 MNHEY, CDR2 SVGAGI. Here the CDR3 reads CASRSGTPPPTDTQYF. The CDR3 bases are TGTGCCAGCAGGTCCGGGACTCCTCCCCCCACAGATACGCAGTATTTT.

The chain recombines TRBV6-5 with TRBJ2-3, with 9 bases lining up with TRBD2. CDR1 and CDR2 from the germline V gene are MNHEY and SVGAGI. This CDR3 has 15 amino acids. V dropped 4 bases and J dropped 1; count of bases not matched to a gene: 3. The CDR3 is CASSFRTSGTDTQYF. The CDR3 region has the DNA TGTGCCAGCAGTTTTCGGACTAGCGGCACAGATACGCAGTATTTT.

J is TRBJ2-7 and V is TRBV11-2; either TRBD1 or TRBD2 may fit D (5 bases each). The CDR3 length is 15 residues. Germline values: CDR1 SGHAT, CDR2 FQNNGV. V lost 8 bases and J lost 2, with 19 bases in between. CDR3 bases: TGTGCCAGCTGCCTCGGGGCAGGACCTGCCTACGAGCAGTACGTC. Translation gives CASCLGAGPAYEQYV.

The sample holds many counts of this clonotype. V is TRBV27 and J is TRBJ1-4; D possibly corresponds to TRBD1 (5 bases). The V end lost 4 bases, the J end lost 3 bases, and 9 bases lay between the germline ends. This CDR3 spans 14 amino acids. Germline lookup yields CDR1 MNHEY and CDR2 SMNVEV (reference sequence). CDR3 nucleotides: TGTGCCAGCAGTTCGGGACTGTCTAATGAAAAACTGTTTTTT. As protein: CASSSGLSNEKLFF.

To note about this clonotype: A much larger clone sits a single nucleotide away, making a read error possible. V gene TRBV7-2 combines with J gene TRBJ2-2, with D possibly being TRBD2 (5 bases). The length of the CDR3 is 14 residues. Germline CDR1 SGHTA, CDR2 FQGNSA. The CDR3: CASSLERYTGELSF. The CDR3 coding sequence is TGTGCCAGCAGCTTAGAGCGATACACCGGGGAGCTGTCTTTT.

This clonotype was recorded a few times. V is TRBV27 and J is TRBJ2-6; D remains ambiguous. The ends were cut back, 5 bases at V and 3 bases at J, with 17 bases in the middle. Germline CDR1 MNHEY, CDR2 SMNVEV (reference sequence). The CDR3 consists of 17 residues. CDR3 amino acids: CASSPLDGFGGANVLTF. In DNA, the CDR3 is TGTGCCAGCAGTCCCTTGGACGGCTTTGGTGGGGCCAACGTCCTGACTTTC.

This clonotype was detected only a few times. This chain joins TRBV20-1 and TRBJ2-3, with 11 bases lining up with TRBD2. Germline V CDR1 and CDR2: DFQATT, SNEGSKA (reference sequence). Trimming took 5 bases from V and 4 from J; bases not matched to a gene: 11. The CDR3 runs to 16 residues. The CDR3 region is CSAHFPLAGGADTQYF. For the CDR3, the DNA is TGCAGTGCTCATTTCCCCCTAGCGGGGGGTGCAGATACGCAGTATTTT.

The rearrangement uses TRBV7-6 and TRBJ2-1, with D possibly being TRBD1 or TRBD2 (6 bases each). The ends were cut back, 5 bases at V and 7 bases at J, with 18 bases in the middle. The germline gives CDR1 SGHVS, CDR2 FNYEAQ. The CDR3 covers 15 residues. This CDR3 reads CASSPPGGQANEQFF. The CDR3 DNA reads as TGTGCCAGCAGCCCCCCCGGGGGACAAGCAAATGAGCAGTTCTTC. Based on the CDR3 plus reference TRBV7-6 and TRBJ2-1, the full variable domain is GAGVSQSPRYKVTKRGQDVALRCDPISGHVSLYWYRQALGQGPEFLTYFNYEAQQDKSGLPNDRFSAERPEGSISTLTIQRTEQRDSAMYRCASSPPGGQANEQFFGPGTRLTVL.

Here the CDR3 DNA reads TGTGCCAGCAGCTTAGGGAGGGGGTCAGGCTATGGCTACACCTTC. Its translation: CASSLGRGSGYGYTF. V gene TRBV7-9 combines with J gene TRBJ1-2, with D maybe TRBD1 (6 bases). Germline V gives CDR1 SEHNR, CDR2 FQNEAQ (reference sequence). The CDR3 spans 15 residues. V dropped 1 base and J dropped 4 bases, with 13 bases sitting between them.

J is TRBJ2-3 and V is TRBV18, with 8 bases aligning to TRBD2. The junction had 10 bases not matched to a gene; V was cut back by 2 bases and J by 6 bases. Germline V gives CDR1 KGHSH, CDR2 LQKENI. The CDR3 has 16 residues. CDR3 residues: CASSPVIAGPRDTQYF. The DNA of the CDR3 is TGTGCCAGCTCACCAGTAATAGCGGGACCCCGGGATACGCAGTATTTT.

This clonotype was seen a handful of times. V usage is TRBV19 and J usage is TRBJ2-7; D is possibly TRBD1 (6 bases). Germline assignment: CDR1 LNHDA and CDR2 SQIVND (reference sequence). This CDR3 has 14 amino acids. Between the trimmed V and J ends, which lost 3 bases and 3 bases, there was a span of 12 bases. The CDR3: CASSMRGGSYEQYF. DNA for the CDR3: TGTGCCAGTAGTATGAGAGGGGGAAGCTACGAGCAGTACTTC.

This clonotype was seen a handful of times. V is TRBV20-1 and J is TRBJ2-1, with 10 bases matching TRBD2. The CDR3 runs 13 residues. Unmatched junction bases numbered 9, after V lost 8 bases and J lost 8 bases. In germline, CDR1 is DFQATT, CDR2 SNEGSKA (reference sequence). The CDR3, as DNA: TGCAGTTCGGCCCAGCGGGGGGGCGATGAGCAGTTCTTC. Translated, it gives CSSAQRGGDEQFF.

The chain couples TRBV4-1 to TRBJ1-1, with a tentative D call TRBD1 (5 bases). Germline-derived CDR1 and CDR2 are MGHRA and YSYEKL. The CDR3 loop spans 15 amino acids. Trimming cost V 0 bases and J 5 bases, with 13 bases left between them. CDR3: CASSQDPGGFTEAFF. The CDR3 nucleotides are TGCGCCAGCAGCCAAGACCCCGGGGGATTTACTGAAGCTTTCTTT.

This clonotype has just a few counts. The J gene is TRBJ2-1, the V gene TRBV12-5; 14 positions match TRBD2. With 0 bases clipped from V and 2 bases from J, the junction kept 6 bases outside the gene matches. The CDR3 covers 19 residues. Germline lookup yields CDR1 LGHNT and CDR2 FRNRAP. The CDR3 region has the DNA TGTGCTAGTGGTTTGGTAAGGACTAGCGGGGGGCGCACCTACAATGAGCAGTTCTTC. This encodes CASGLVRTSGGRTYNEQFF.

The gene calls are TRBV18 and TRBJ1-4; D not resolved. V lost 1 base, J lost 6 bases, and 12 bases lay in between. The V gene's germline CDR1 is KGHSH and CDR2 LQKENI. The CDR3 totals 15 residues. CDR3 coding DNA: TGTGCCAGCTCACCACGGGTCAGAGGAGATGAAAAACTGTTTTTT. Translation: CASSPRVRGDEKLFF.